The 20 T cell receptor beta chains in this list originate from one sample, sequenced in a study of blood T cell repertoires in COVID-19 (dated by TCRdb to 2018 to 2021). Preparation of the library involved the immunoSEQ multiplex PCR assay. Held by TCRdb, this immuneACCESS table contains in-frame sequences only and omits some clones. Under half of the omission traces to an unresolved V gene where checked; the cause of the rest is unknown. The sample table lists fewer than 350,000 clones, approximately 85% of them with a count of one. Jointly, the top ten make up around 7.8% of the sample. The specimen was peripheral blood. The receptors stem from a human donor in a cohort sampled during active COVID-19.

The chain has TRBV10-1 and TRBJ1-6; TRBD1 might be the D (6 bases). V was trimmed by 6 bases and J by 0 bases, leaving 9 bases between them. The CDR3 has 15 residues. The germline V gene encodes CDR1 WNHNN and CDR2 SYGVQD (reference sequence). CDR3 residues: CASRYRDSYNSPLHF. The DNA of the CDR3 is TGCGCCAGCAGATACAGGGACTCCTATAATTCACCCCTCCACTTT.

CDR3 bases: TGTGCCAGCAGCTTATTCCGGGACAGGGGGCCCGGAAACACCATATATTTT. This gives the protein CASSLFRDRGPGNTIYF. The J gene is TRBJ1-3, the V gene TRBV7-9, with TRBD1 matching 12 bases. Germline lookup yields CDR1 SEHNR and CDR2 FQNEAQ (reference sequence). Trimming at V came to 2 bases and at J to 4 bases, leaving 6 bases not matched to a gene. The CDR3 spans 17 residues.

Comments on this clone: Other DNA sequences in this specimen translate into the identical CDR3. This chain's CDR3 is CSASGDYGYTF. CDR3 DNA sequence: TGCAGTGCTAGCGGTGACTATGGCTACACCTTC. The rearrangement joins TRBV20-1 to TRBJ1-2; no definite D call. Trimming shortened V by 3 bases and J by 3 bases, and 5 bases separated the two germline ends. CDR1 is DFQATT and CDR2 is SNEGSKA in the germline V gene (reference sequence). This CDR3 is 11 amino acids long.

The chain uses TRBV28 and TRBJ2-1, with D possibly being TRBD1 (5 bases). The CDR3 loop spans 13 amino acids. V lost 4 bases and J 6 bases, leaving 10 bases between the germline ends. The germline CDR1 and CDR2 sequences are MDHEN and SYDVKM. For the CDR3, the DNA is TGTGCCAGCAGTTCGACAGAACCCAATGAGCAGTTCTTC. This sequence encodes CASSSTEPNEQFF.

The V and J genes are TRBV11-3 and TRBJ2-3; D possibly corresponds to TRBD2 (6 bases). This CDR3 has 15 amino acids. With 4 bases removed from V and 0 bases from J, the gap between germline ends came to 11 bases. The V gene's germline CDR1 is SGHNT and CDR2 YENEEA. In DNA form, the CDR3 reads TGTGCCAGCAGCTCTGGTGCGGGAAGCACAGATACGCAGTATTTT. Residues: CASSSGAGSTDTQYF.

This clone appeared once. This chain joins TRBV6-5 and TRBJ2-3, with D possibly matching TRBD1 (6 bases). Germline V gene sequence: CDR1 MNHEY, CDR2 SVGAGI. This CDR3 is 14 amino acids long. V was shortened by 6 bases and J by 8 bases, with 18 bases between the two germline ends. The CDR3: CASRHQGPAGTQYF. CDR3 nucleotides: TGTGCCAGCAGACACCAGGGGCCTGCGGGTACGCAGTATTTT.

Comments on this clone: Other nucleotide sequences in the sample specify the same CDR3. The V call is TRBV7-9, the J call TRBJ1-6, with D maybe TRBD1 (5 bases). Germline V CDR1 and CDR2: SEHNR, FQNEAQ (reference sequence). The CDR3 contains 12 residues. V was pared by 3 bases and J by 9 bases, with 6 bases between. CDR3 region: CASSLGGSPLHF. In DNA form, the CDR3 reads TGTGCCAGCAGCTTGGGGGGTTCACCCCTCCACTTT.

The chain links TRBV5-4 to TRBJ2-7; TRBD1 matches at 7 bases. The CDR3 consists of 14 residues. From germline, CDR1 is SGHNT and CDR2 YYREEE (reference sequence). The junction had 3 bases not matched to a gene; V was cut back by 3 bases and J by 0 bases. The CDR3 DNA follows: TGTGCCAGCAGCTCGGACAGGAGCTCCTACGAGCAGTACTTC. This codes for CASSSDRSSYEQYF.

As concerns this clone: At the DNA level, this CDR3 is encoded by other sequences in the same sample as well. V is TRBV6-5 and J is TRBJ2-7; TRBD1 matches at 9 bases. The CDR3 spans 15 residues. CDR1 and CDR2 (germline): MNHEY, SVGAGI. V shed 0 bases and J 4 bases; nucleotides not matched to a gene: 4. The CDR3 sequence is CASSYSTGGAYEQYF. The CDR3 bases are TGTGCCAGCAGTTACTCGACAGGGGGGGCGTACGAGCAGTACTTC.

The CDR3 region is CASSLTLQNYGYTF. CDR3 DNA sequence: TGCGCCAGCAGCTTAACCCTGCAGAACTATGGCTACACCTTC. The chain recombines TRBV5-1 with TRBJ1-2; D call uncertain. V was cut by 2 bases and J by 2 bases, with 10 bases left in between. Per the germline V gene, CDR1 is SGHRS and CDR2 is YFSETQ. This CDR3 region has 14 residues.

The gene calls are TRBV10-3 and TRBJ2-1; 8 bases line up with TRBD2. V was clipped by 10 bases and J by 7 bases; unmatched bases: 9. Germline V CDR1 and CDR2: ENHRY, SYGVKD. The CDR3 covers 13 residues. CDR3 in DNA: TGTGCCAGCCGAGCGGGGGCCATAAATGAGCAGTTCTTC. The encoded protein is CASRAGAINEQFF.

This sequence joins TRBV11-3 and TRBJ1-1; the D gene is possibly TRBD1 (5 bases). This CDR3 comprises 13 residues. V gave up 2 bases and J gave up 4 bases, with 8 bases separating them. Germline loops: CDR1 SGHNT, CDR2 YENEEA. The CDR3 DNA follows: TGTGCCAGCAGCTTATACGGGGGCACTGAAGCTTTCTTT. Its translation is CASSLYGGTEAFF.

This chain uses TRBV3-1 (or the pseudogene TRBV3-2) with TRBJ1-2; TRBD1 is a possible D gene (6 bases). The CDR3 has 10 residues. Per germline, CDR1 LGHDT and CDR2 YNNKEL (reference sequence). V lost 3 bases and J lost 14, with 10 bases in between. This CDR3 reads CASSQGALTF. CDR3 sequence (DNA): TGTGCCAGCAGCCAGGGGGCATTAACCTTC.

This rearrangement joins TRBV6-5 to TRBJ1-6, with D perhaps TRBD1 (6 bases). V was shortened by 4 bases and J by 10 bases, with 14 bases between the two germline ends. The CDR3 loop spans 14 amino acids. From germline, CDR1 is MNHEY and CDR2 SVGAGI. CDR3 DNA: TGTGCCAGCAGTTCATCCAGGGGTAGATCACCCCTCCACTTT. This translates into CASSSSRGRSPLHF.

The CDR3 region has the DNA TGTGCCACCAGTGATTCAGGCGGGGGCTCCTACGAGCAGTACTTC. It specifies CATSDSGGGSYEQYF. The gene calls are TRBV24-1 and TRBJ2-7; TRBD2 agrees at 7 bases. V dropped 2 bases and J dropped 0; count of bases not matched to a gene: 3. Looked up from germline, CDR1 is KGHDR and CDR2 is SFDVKD. The length of the CDR3 is 15 residues.

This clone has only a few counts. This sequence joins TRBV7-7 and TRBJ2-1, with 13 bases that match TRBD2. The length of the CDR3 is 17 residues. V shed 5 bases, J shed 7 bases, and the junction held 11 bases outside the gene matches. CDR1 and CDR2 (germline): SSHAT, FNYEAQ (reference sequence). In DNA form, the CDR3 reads TGTGCCAGCAGCCGGACTAGCGGGGGCCGGGGTACGAATGAGCAGTTCTTC. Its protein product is CASSRTSGGRGTNEQFF.

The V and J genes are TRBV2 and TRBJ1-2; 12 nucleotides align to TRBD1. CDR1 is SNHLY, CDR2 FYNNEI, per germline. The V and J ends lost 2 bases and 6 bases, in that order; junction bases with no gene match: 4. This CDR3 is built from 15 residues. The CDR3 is CASSEWGQGANGYTF. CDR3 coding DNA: TGTGCCAGCAGTGAATGGGGACAGGGGGCCAATGGCTACACCTTC.

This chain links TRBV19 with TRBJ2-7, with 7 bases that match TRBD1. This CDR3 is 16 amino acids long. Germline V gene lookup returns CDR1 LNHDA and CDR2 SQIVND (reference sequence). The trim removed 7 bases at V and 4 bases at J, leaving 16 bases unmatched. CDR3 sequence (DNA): TGTGCCAGTACCAAACACGGACAGGCGGAAAAGTACGAGCAGTACTTC. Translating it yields CASTKHGQAEKYEQYF.

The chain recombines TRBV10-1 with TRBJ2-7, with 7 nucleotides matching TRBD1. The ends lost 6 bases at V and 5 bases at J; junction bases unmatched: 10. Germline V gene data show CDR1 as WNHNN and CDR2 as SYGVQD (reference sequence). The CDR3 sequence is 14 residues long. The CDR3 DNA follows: TGCGCCAGCAGAAGGTCAGGGGGTAGGAACGAGCAGTACTTC. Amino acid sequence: CASRRSGGRNEQYF.

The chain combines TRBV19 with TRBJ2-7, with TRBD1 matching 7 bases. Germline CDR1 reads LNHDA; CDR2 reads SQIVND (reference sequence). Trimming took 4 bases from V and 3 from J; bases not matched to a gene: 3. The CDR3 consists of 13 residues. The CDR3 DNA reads TGTGCCAGTAGTACGCAGGGGGTCTACGAGCAGTACTTC. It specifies CASSTQGVYEQYF.